The next 10 T cell receptor beta chains were all read from a single sample in a study of cytomegalovirus exposure and HLA in healthy donors. The PCR used 60 Vbeta and 13 Jbeta primers. Sequencing was performed with immunoSEQ multiplex PCR; in TCRdb, only in-frame clones are kept and a portion is missing. Counted here are more than 95,000 clones, more than 60% occurring once; the ten biggest clones make up roughly 10%. Sequencing input: PBMCs. These receptors all come from a woman aged 50 to 60 in good health and CMV-seropositive.

This clone was counted once. V usage is TRBV6-5 and J usage is TRBJ2-3, with 7 bases lining up with TRBD2. The trim removed 4 bases at V and 1 base at J, leaving 5 bases unmatched. The CDR3 is 15 amino acids. Germline-derived CDR1 and CDR2 are MNHEY and SVGAGI. Here the CDR3 reads CASSSMAGGTDTQYF. The DNA for the CDR3 is TGTGCCAGCAGTTCCATGGCGGGGGGCACAGATACGCAGTATTTT.

V is TRBV5-1 and J is TRBJ2-7, with a tentative D call TRBD2 (5 bases). Looked up from germline, CDR1 is SGHRS and CDR2 is YFSETQ. The germline V and J ends were trimmed by 4 bases and 1 base, with 9 bases remaining between them. This CDR3 comprises 13 residues. CDR3: CASSGSGSYEQYF. CDR3 bases: TGCGCCAGCAGCGGGAGTGGGTCCTACGAGCAGTACTTC.

This chain links TRBV2 with TRBJ2-2, with D maybe TRBD2 (5 bases). The CDR3 sequence is 15 residues long. Trimming took off 3 bases at V and 4 bases at J, with 12 bases between the two ends. Germline V gene sequence: CDR1 SNHLY, CDR2 FYNNEI. In nucleotides, the CDR3 is TGTGCCAGCAGTGAGAGGGATTGGGGCACCGGGGAGCTGTTTTTT. This sequence encodes CASSERDWGTGELFF. Full variable domain (outside the CDR3, taken from reference TRBV2 and TRBJ2-2): EPEVTQTPSHQVTQMGQEVILRCVPISNHLYFYWYRQILGQKVEFLVSFYNNEISEKSEIFDDQFSVERPDGSNFTLKIRSTKLEDSAMYFCASSERDWGTGELFFGEGSRLTVL.

CDR3 in DNA: TGTGCCAGCAGTAGGGGCTGGGGCTACACCTTC. Translated: CASSRGWGYTF. The chain is built from TRBV6-6 and TRBJ1-2; maybe TRBD1 (5 bases). V gave up 5 bases and J gave up 8 bases, with 9 bases separating them. This CDR3 is built from 11 residues. The germline V gene has CDR1 MNHNY and CDR2 SVGAGI (reference sequence).

This clone was found a few times. This rearrangement joins TRBV4-3 to TRBJ2-2; TRBD1 matches 11 bases. Germline CDR1 and CDR2: LGHNA and YSLEER. CDR3 length: 15 amino acids. The V segment lost 3 bases and the J segment 6 bases; nucleotides outside the gene matches: 3. The CDR3 region has the DNA TGCGCCAGCAGCCAGGGGACAGGGGGTTCCGGGGAGCTGTTTTTT. Translated: CASSQGTGGSGELFF.

In this sample, this clone turned up a few times. This chain connects TRBV30 to TRBJ1-1, with TRBD1 identical over 7 bases. The V and J ends lost 5 bases and 2 bases, in that order; junction bases with no gene match: 5. Per the germline V gene, CDR1 is GTSNPN and CDR2 is SVGIG (reference sequence). The CDR3 is 13 residues long. CDR3 sequence: CAWSTGSNTEAFF. CDR3 nucleotide sequence: TGTGCCTGGTCGACAGGGTCTAACACTGAAGCTTTCTTT.

The chain combines TRBV6-1 with TRBJ1-6; 10 positions match TRBD1. After removal of 10 bases from V and 9 bases from J, the junction contained 12 bases not matched to a gene. Per germline, CDR1 MNHNS and CDR2 SASEGT. The CDR3 extends over 15 amino acids. CDR3 residues: CATVPGQGYGSPLHF. The CDR3 DNA is TGTGCCACCGTCCCGGGACAGGGGTATGGTTCACCCCTCCACTTT.

The gene calls are TRBV27 and TRBJ1-1; D uncertain. Germline V lookup: CDR1 MNHEY, CDR2 SMNVEV (reference sequence). V was cut by 3 bases and J by 2 bases, with 7 bases left in between. This CDR3 spans 13 amino acids. CDR3 in amino acids: CASSFSRNTEAFF. The CDR3 region has the DNA TGTGCCAGCAGTTTTTCGAGAAACACTGAAGCTTTCTTT.

In this sample, this clone turned up a few times. The rearrangement joins TRBV5-4 to TRBJ2-5, with 7 positions matching TRBD1. This CDR3 comprises 13 residues. V lost 4 bases, J lost 2 bases, and 2 bases stayed unmatched. The germline V gene encodes CDR1 SGHNT and CDR2 YYREEE (reference sequence). This chain's CDR3 is CASSIQGQETQYF. The CDR3 DNA sequence: TGTGCCAGCAGCATACAGGGGCAAGAGACCCAGTACTTC. The complete variable domain, with remaining parts taken from reference TRBV5-4 and TRBJ2-5, reads ETGVTQSPTHLIKTRGQQVTLRCSSQSGHNTVSWYQQALGQGPQFIFQYYREEENGRGNFPPRFSGLQFPNYSSELNVNALELDDSALYLCASSIQGQETQYFGPGTRLLVL.

V gene TRBV11-2 combines with J gene TRBJ2-3; 12 bases match TRBD2. V shed 5 bases and J 7 bases; nucleotides not matched to a gene: 13. The V gene's germline CDR1 is SGHAT and CDR2 FQNNGV. The CDR3 covers 17 residues. CDR3 nucleotide sequence: TGTGCCAGCAGCCTGACTAGCGGGGGCCTCGGCGGAAATACGCAGTATTTT. This sequence encodes CASSLTSGGLGGNTQYF.